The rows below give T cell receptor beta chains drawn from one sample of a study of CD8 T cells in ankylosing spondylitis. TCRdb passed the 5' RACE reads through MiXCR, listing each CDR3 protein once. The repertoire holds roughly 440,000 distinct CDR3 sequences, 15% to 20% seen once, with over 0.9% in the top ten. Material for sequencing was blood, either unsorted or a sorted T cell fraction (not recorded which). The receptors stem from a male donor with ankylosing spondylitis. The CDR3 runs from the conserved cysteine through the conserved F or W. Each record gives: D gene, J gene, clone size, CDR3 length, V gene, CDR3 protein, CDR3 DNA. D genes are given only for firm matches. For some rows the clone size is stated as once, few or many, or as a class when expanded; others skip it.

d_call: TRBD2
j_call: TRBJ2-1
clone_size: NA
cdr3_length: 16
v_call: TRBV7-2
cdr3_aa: CASSPGLAGPWNEQFF
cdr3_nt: TGTGCCAGCAGCCCGGGACTAGCGGGGCCCTGGAATGAGCAGTTCTTC

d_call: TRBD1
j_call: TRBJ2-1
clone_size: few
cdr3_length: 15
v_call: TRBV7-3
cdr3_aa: CASSKTGTGSNEQFF
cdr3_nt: TGTGCCAGCAGCAAAACCGGGACAGGGTCGAATGAGCAGTTCTTC

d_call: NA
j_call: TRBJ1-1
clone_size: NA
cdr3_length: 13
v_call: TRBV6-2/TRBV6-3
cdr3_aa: CASSYPGFTEAFF
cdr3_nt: TGTGCCAGCAGTTACCCCGGGTTCACTGAAGCTTTCTTT

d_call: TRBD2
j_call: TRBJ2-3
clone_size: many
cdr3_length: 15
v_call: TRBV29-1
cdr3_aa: CSVLGTSSSTDTQYF
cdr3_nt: TGCAGCGTTCTCGGGACTAGCTCTAGCACAGATACGCAGTATTTT

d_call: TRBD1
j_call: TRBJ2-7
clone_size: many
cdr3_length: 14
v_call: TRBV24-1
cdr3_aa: CATSDPRTGSEQYF
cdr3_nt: TGTGCCACCAGTGATCCCCGGACAGGATCCGAGCAGTACTTC

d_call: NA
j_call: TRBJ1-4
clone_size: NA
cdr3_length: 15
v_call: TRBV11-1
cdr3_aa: CASSLKGSTNEKLFF
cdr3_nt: TGTGCCAGCAGCTTAAAGGGATCAACTAATGAAAAACTGTTTTTT

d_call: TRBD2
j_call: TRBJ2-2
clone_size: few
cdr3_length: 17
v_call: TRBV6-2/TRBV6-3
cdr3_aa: CASSYPSGKGNTGELFF
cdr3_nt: TGTGCCAGCAGTTACCCTAGCGGGAAGGGGAACACCGGGGAGCTGTTTTTT

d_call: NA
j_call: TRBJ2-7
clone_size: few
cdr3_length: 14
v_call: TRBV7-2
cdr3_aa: CASSLGRGGYEQYF
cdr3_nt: TGTGCCAGCAGCTTGGGCAGAGGGGGTTACGAGCAGTACTTC

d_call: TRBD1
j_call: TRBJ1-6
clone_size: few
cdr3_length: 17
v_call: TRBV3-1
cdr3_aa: CASSADRASSYNSPLHF
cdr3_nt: TGTGCCAGCAGCGCGGACAGGGCGAGCTCCTATAATTCACCCCTCCACTTT

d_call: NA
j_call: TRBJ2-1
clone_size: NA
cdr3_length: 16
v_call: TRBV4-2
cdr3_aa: CASSQAAANTYNEQFF
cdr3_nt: TGTGCCAGCAGCCAAGCGGCTGCAAATACCTACAATGAGCAGTTCTTC

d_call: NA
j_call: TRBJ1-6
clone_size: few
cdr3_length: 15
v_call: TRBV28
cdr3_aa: CASSLGLARDSPLHF
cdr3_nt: TGTGCCAGCAGTTTAGGGTTGGCTAGGGATTCACCCCTCCACTTT

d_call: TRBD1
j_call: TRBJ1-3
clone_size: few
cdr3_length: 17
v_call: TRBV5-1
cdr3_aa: CASSLAYGQGSGNTIYF
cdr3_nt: TGCGCCAGCAGCTTGGCCTACGGACAGGGATCTGGAAACACCATATATTTT

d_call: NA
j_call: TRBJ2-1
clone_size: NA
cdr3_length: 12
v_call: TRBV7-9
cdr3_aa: CASSSNQQEQFF
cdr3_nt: TGTGCCAGCAGCTCGAACCAGCAGGAGCAGTTCTTC

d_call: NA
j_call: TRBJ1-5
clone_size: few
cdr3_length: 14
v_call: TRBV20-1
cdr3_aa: CSALMGGTNQPQHF
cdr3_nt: TGCAGTGCCCTCATGGGGGGGACAAATCAGCCCCAGCATTTT

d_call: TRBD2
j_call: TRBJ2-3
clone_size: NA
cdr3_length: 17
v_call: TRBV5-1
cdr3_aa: CASSLASLAGFPDTQYF
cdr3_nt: TGCGCCAGCAGCTTGGCCTCCCTAGCGGGGTTCCCAGATACGCAGTATTTT

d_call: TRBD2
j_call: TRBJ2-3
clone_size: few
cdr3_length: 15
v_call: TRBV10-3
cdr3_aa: CAISESAGGLDTQYF
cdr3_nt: TGTGCCATCAGTGAGTCGGCGGGAGGATTGGATACGCAGTATTTT

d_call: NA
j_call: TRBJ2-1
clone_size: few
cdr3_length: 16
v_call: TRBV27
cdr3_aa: CASSLSVPELNNEQFF
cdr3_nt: TGTGCCAGCAGTTTATCAGTCCCAGAGCTAAACAATGAGCAGTTCTTC

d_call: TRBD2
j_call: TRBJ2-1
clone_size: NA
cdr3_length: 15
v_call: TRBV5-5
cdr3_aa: CASSLSGGTTNEQFF
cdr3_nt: TGTGCCAGCAGCTTGTCGGGGGGGACTACCAATGAGCAGTTCTTC

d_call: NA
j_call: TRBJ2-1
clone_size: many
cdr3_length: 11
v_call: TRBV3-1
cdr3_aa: CASSYGTLQFF
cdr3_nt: TGTGCCAGCAGCTACGGGACTCTTCAGTTCTTC

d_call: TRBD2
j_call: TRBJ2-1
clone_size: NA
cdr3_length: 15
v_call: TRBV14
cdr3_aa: CASSHPGGAGNEQFF
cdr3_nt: TGTGCCAGCAGCCATCCGGGGGGGGCGGGAAATGAGCAGTTCTTC

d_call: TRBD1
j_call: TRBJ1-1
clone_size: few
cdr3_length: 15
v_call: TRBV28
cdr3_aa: CASSSLRQGGTEAFF
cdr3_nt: TGTGCCAGCAGTTCCCTCCGACAGGGAGGCACTGAAGCTTTCTTT

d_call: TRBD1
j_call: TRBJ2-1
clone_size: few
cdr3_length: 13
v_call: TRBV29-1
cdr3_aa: CSVGDRGWYEQFF
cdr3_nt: TGCAGCGTGGGGGACAGGGGATGGTATGAGCAGTTCTTC

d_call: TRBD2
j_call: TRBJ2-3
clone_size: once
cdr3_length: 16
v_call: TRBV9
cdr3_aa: CASSVGGGGATDTQYF
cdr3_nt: TGTGCCAGCAGCGTAGGGGGCGGGGGGGCCACAGATACGCAGTATTTT

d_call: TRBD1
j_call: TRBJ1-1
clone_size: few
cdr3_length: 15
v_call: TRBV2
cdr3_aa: CASKRGTGVNTEAFF
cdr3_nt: TGTGCCAGCAAAAGAGGGACAGGGGTGAACACTGAAGCTTTCTTT

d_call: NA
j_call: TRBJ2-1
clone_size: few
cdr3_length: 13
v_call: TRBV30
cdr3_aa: CAHGIPSPDEQFF
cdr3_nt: TGTGCCCACGGAATACCAAGCCCTGATGAGCAGTTCTTC

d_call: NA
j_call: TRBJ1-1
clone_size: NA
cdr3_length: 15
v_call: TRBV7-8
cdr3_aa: CASSLILGRDTEAFF
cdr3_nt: TGTGCCAGCAGCTTAATTCTGGGAAGAGACACTGAAGCTTTCTTT

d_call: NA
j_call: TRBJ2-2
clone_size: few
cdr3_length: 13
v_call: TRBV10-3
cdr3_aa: CAINNGAPGELFF
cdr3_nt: TGTGCCATCAATAACGGGGCTCCCGGGGAGCTGTTTTTT

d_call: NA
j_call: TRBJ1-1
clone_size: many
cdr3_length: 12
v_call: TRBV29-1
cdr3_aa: CSVDTGFTEAFF
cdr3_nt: TGCAGCGTTGATACAGGGTTCACTGAAGCTTTCTTT

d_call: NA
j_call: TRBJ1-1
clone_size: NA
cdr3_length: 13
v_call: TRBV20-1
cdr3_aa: CSASTGKNTEAFF
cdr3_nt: TGCAGTGCTAGCACAGGGAAGAACACTGAAGCTTTCTTT

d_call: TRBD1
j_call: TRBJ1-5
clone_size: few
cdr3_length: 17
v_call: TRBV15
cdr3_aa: CATSRPGQGVANQPQHF
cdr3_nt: TGTGCCACCAGCAGACCCGGACAGGGGGTTGCCAATCAGCCCCAGCATTTT

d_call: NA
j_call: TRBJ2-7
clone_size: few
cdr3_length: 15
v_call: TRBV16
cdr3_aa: CASSHSQSPGYEQYF
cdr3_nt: TGTGCCAGCAGCCACTCCCAGTCCCCGGGCTACGAGCAGTACTTC

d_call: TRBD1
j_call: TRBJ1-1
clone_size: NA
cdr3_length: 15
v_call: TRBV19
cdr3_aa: CASSPGQVLNTEAFF
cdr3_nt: TGTGCCAGTAGTCCGGGACAGGTTTTGAACACTGAAGCTTTCTTT

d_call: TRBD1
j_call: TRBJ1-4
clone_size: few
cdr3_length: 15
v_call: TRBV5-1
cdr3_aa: CASSTTGRSNEKLFF
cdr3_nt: TGCGCCAGCAGCACGACAGGGAGGTCTAATGAAAAACTGTTTTTT

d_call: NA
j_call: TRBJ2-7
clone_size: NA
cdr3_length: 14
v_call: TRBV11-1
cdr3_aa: CASREDGTTGEQYF
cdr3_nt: TGTGCCAGCAGGGAGGACGGAACCACTGGCGAGCAGTACTTC

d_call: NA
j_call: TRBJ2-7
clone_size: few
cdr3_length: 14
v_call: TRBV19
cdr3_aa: CATSRGRDSYEQYF
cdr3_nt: TGTGCCACCTCGAGGGGCAGGGACTCCTACGAGCAGTACTTC

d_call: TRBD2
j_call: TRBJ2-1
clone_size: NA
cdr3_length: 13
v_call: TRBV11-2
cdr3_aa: CASRRGDSNEQFF
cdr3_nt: TGTGCCAGCAGGCGGGGGGATAGCAATGAGCAGTTCTTC

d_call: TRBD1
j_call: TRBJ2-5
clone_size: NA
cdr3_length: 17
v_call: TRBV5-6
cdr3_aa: CASTPRDRAPTQETQYF
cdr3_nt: TGTGCCAGCACCCCCAGGGACAGGGCTCCGACCCAGGAGACCCAGTACTTC

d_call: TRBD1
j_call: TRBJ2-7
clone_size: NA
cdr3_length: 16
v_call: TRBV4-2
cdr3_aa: CASSRGTGGISYEQYF
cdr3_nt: TGTGCCAGCAGCCGGGGAACAGGGGGGATCTCCTACGAGCAGTACTTC

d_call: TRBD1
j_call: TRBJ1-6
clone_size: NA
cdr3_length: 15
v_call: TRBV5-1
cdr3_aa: CASSTRDSDNSPLHF
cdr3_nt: TGCGCCAGCAGCACCCGGGACAGTGATAATTCACCCCTCCACTTT

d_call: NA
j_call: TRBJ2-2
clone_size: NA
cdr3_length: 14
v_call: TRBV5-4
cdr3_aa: CASSFGHQTGELFF
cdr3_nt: TGTGCCAGCAGCTTTGGTCATCAAACCGGGGAGCTGTTTTTT

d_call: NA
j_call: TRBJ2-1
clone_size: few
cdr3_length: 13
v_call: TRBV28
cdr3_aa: CASRTDPSNEQFF
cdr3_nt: TGTGCCAGCCGGACAGACCCGTCCAATGAGCAGTTCTTC

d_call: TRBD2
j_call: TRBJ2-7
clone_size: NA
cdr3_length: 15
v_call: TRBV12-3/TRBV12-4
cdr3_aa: CASSSQLAGYYEQYF
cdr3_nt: TGTGCCAGCAGTTCCCAACTAGCGGGGTACTACGAGCAGTACTTC

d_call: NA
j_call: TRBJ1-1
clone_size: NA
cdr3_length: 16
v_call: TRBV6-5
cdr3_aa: CASSYGVGRLNTEAFF
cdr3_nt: TGTGCCAGCAGTTACGGAGTAGGGCGACTGAACACTGAAGCTTTCTTT

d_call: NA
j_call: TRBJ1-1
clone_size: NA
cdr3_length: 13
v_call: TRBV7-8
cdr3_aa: CASSRTGSTEAFF
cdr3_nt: TGTGCCAGCAGCCGGACCGGAAGCACTGAAGCTTTCTTT

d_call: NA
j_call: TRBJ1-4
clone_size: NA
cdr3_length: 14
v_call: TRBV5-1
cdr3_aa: CASSLGDGAGKLFF
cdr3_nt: TGCGCCAGCAGCTTGGGAGACGGAGCTGGAAAACTGTTTTTT

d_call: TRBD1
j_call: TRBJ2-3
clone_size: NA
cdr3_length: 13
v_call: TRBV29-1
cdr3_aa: CSETGQGGDTQYF
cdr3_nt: TGCAGCGAGACAGGACAGGGGGGAGATACGCAGTATTTT

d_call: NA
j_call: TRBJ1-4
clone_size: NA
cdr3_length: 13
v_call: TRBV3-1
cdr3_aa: CASSQGGGEKLFF
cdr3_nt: TGTGCCAGCAGCCAAGGAGGGGGTGAAAAACTGTTTTTT

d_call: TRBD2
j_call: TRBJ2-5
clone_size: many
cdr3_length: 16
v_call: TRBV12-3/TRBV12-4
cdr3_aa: CASSSAGVRTQETQYF
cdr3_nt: TGTGCCAGCAGCTCCGCGGGGGTCAGAACCCAAGAGACCCAGTACTTC

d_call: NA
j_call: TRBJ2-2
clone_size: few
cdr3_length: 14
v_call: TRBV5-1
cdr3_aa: CASSLTVSTGELFF
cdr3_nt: TGCGCCAGCAGCTTGACAGTTTCCACCGGGGAGCTGTTTTTT

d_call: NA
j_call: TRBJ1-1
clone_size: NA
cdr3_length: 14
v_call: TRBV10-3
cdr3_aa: CAIRPTGMNTEAFF
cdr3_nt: TGTGCCATCAGACCCACAGGGATGAACACTGAAGCTTTCTTT

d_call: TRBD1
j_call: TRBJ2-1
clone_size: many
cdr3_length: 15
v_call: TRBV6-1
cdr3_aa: CASRADRGPYNEQFF
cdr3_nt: TGTGCCAGCAGGGCTGACAGGGGACCCTACAATGAGCAGTTCTTC

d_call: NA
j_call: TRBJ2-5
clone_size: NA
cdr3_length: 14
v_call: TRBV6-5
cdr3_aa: CASSYSREQETQYF
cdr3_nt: TGTGCCAGCAGTTACTCGCGCGAACAAGAGACCCAGTACTTC

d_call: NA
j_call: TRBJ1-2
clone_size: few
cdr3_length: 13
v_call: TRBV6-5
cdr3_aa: CASSSIGTNGYTF
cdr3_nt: TGTGCCAGCAGTTCCATTGGGACTAATGGCTACACCTTC

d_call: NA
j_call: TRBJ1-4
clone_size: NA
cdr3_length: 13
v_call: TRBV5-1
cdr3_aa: CASSLGTDTPLFF
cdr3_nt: TGCGCCAGCAGCTTGGGGACCGACACCCCCCTGTTTTTT

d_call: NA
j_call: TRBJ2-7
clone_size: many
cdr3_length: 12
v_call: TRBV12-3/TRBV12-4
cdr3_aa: CASSFSVDEQYF
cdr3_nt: TGTGCCAGCAGTTTTTCCGTGGACGAGCAGTACTTC

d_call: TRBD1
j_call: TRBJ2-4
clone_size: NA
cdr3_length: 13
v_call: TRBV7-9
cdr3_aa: CASSLNSGDRVYF
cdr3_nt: TGTGCCAGCAGCTTAAATTCCGGTGACAGGGTGTACTTC

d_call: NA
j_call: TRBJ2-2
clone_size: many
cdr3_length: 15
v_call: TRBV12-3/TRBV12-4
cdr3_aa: CASSFQGGNTGELFF
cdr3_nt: TGTGCCAGCAGTTTTCAGGGCGGGAACACCGGGGAGCTGTTTTTT